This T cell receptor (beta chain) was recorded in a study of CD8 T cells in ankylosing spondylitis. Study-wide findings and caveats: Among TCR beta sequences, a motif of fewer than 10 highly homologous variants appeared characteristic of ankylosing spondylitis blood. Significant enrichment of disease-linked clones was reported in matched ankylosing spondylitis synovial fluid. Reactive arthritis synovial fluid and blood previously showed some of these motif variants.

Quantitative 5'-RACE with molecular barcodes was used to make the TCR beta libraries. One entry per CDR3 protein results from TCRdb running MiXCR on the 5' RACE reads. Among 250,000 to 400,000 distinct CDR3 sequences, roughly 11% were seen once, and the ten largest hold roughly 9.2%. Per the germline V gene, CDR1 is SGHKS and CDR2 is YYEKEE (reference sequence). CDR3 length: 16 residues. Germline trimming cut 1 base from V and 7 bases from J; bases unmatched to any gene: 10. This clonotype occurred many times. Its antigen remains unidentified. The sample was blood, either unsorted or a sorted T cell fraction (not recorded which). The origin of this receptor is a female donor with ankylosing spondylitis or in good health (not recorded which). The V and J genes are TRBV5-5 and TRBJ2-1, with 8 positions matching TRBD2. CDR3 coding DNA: TGTGCCAGCAGCTTGAAGACGGGGGGGGTTTGGAATGAGCAGTTCTTC. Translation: CASSLKTGGVWNEQFF.